This T cell receptor gamma chain came from a study of γδ T cells in repeated Plasmodium falciparum infection. The sample holds many counts of this clone. Vgamma9/Vdelta2+ and Vdelta2-negative gammadelta T cells were flow-sorted from PBMC for bulk sequencing. Each sorted gammadelta sample had TRG and TRD chains sequenced. TCRdb fed the multiplex PCR reads to CATT. The data show some 30,000 gamma-chain clones, more than 1.4% seen once. CDR3 size: 14 residues. In germline, CDR1 is GITISATS, CDR2 ISYDGTV (reference sequence). The V gene end was trimmed by 3 bases and the J gene end by 0 bases; junction bases not matched to a gene: 5.

Sequencing was performed on gamma-delta T cells from blood. This clonotype originated in a pool of human donors (malaria-infected and uninfected, not separated). The chain combines TRGV9 with TRGJ1 or TRGJ2. The CDR3 region has the DNA TGTGCCTTGTGGGAGCCGTCGAATTATTATAAGAAACTCTTT. It is translated as CALWEPSNYYKKLF.